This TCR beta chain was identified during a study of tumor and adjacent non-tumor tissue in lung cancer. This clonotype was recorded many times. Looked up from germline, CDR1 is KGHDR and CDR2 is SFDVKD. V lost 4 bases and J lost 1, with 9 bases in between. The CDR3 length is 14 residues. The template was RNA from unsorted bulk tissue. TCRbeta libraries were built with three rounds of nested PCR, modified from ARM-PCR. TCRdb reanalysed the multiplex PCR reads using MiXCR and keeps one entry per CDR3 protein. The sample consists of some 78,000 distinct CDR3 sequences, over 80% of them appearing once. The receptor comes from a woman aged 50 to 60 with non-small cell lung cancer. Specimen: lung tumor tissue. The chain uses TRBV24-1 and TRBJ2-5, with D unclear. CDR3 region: CATSDWDIQETQYF. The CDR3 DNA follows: TGTGCCACCAGTGACTGGGATATCCAAGAGACCCAGTACTTC.